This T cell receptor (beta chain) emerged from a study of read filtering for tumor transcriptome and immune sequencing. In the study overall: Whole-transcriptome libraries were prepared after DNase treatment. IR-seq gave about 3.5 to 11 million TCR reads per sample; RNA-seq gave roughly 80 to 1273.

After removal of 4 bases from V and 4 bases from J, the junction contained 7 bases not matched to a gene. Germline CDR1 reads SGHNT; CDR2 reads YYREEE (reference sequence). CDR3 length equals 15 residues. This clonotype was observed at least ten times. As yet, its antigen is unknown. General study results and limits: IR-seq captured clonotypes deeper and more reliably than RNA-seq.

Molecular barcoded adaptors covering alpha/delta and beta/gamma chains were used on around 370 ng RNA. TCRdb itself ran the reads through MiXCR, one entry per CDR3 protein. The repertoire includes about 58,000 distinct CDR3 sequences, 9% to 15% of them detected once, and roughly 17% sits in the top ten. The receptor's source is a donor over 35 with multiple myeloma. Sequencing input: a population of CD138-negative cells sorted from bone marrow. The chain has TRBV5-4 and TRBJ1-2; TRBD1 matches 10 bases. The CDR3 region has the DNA TGTGCCAGCAGCCTTCGGACAGGGGGGGGCTATGGCTACACCTTC. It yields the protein CASSLRTGGGYGYTF.